The 8 T cell receptor beta chains below all came from one sample that was sequenced in a study of beta chain features in type 1 diabetes (dated by TCRdb to between 2017 and 2018). Points the paper makes about the study in general: A moderate but significant shortening of TCRB CDR3 length was observed in type 1 diabetes patients in all four CD4+ subsets.

Which antigens these TCRs recognize remains unknown. The library was prepared using the immunoSEQ multiplex PCR assay. The High Capacity cDNA Reverse Transcription Kit was used to reverse transcribe all of the isolated RNA, meaning that expressed TCRB transcripts were what got sequenced. TCRdb holds this immuneACCESS table with in-frame rearrangements only. Some clones are missing; in checked studies, unresolved V genes explain under half, and the rest has no known cause. The sample yields roughly 350,000 clones; roughly 9.8% were counted once. Together, the top ten hold roughly 0.6% of the sample. The sequencing input was central memory CD4+ T cells from blood. The source of these receptors is a man aged 25-40 years with type 1 diabetes.

There are a few counts of this clone. The chain couples TRBV28 to TRBJ1-5; D uncertain. The CDR3 is 13 residues long. V lost 3 bases, J lost 0 bases, and 3 bases lay in between. Per the germline V gene, CDR1 is MDHEN and CDR2 is SYDVKM. CDR3 nucleotides: TGTGCCAGCAGTTTCGGTAGCAATCAGCCCCAGCATTTT. It translates to CASSFGSNQPQHF.

This clone was found a few times. The J gene is TRBJ2-2, the V gene TRBV19; the match to TRBD2 covers 14 bases. V shed 9 bases, J shed 3 bases, and the junction held 12 bases outside the gene matches. The CDR3 extends over 18 amino acids. Germline V gene data show CDR1 as LNHDA and CDR2 as SQIVND (reference sequence). Here the CDR3 reads CASALTSGRALDTGELFF. CDR3 in DNA: TGTGCCAGCGCCCTGACTAGCGGGAGGGCCCTGGACACCGGGGAGCTGTTTTTT.

The chain employs TRBV11-3 and TRBJ2-3; D is possibly TRBD2 (5 bases). The CDR3 spans 13 residues. V was clipped by 5 bases and J by 6 bases, with 12 bases between them. Germline V CDR1 and CDR2: SGHNT, YENEEA. CDR3 region: CASSTRLSDTQYF. The CDR3, as DNA: TGTGCCAGCAGCACTAGACTCTCGGATACGCAGTATTTT.

This clone has more than one count but fewer than ten. V usage is TRBV6-6 and J usage is TRBJ1-1; tentatively, D is TRBD1 (6 bases). Germline V gene sequence: CDR1 MNHNY, CDR2 SVGAGI (reference sequence). Trimming took 6 bases from V and 3 from J, leaving 11 bases between them. The CDR3 totals 13 residues. The chain's CDR3 is CASSGTLYTEAFF. The CDR3 coding sequence is TGTGCCAGCAGCGGGACACTTTACACTGAAGCTTTCTTT.

The rearrangement links TRBV4-1 to TRBJ2-7, with no clear D. The CDR3 totals 11 residues. V was clipped by 11 bases and J by 5 bases, with 13 bases between them. Germline V gives CDR1 MGHRA, CDR2 YSYEKL. The CDR3 bases are TGCGCCCGAACGGGTCGTAACGAGCAGTACTTC. The encoded protein is CARTGRNEQYF.

This clone has more than one count but fewer than ten. The rearrangement joins TRBV9 to TRBJ1-4; D possibly corresponds to TRBD1 (6 bases). V lost 0 bases and J lost 8, with 14 bases in between. This CDR3 has 15 residues. CDR1 is SGDLS and CDR2 is YYNGEE in the germline V gene. The CDR3 sequence is CASSVGGANQEKLFF. The CDR3 DNA reads as TGTGCCAGCAGCGTAGGGGGGGCTAATCAGGAAAAACTGTTTTTT.

The chain has TRBV7-9 and TRBJ2-1; D uncertain. The CDR3 has 16 residues. Germline V gene sequence: CDR1 SEHNR, CDR2 FQNEAQ (reference sequence). The V end was cut by 4 bases, the J end by 0 bases, with 13 bases between. CDR3 nucleotides: TGTGCCAGCAGCTCTATTCTGCGGACCTCCTACAATGAGCAGTTCTTC. Amino acids: CASSSILRTSYNEQFF.

The J gene is TRBJ2-1, the V gene TRBV5-1, with 10 bases aligning to TRBD1. From germline, CDR1 is SGHRS and CDR2 YFSETQ. This CDR3 region has 15 residues. J lost 5 bases, V lost 3 bases, and 5 bases had no gene match. The CDR3 spells CASSSGQGTNNEQFF. The DNA of the CDR3 is TGCGCCAGCAGCTCGGGACAGGGGACGAACAATGAGCAGTTCTTC.